The sequence of this T cell receptor (beta chain) was determined in a study of blood T cell repertoires in COVID-19. Overall study: Nucleic acid was either cDNA or gDNA, and it came from T cells, B-cell-depleted T cells, or PBMCs.

As processed by the authors: Amplifying reference gene primers gave estimates of nucleated cell counts. TCRdb's table, derived via immunoSEQ multiplex PCR, lists solely in-frame clones and lacks some. V and J calls and clone size are copied from that table; D and trimming were computed from the DNA. Counted here are 150,000 to 170,000 clones, roughly 80% occurring once; the ten biggest clones make up roughly 1.7%. The CDR3 is 13 amino acids. Germline CDR1 reads MNHEY; CDR2 reads SVGAGI. V was cut by 11 bases and J by 8 bases, with 16 bases left in between. Material for sequencing was peripheral blood. V and J are TRBV6-5 and TRBJ1-6, with unresolved D. This receptor was identified in a man older than 75 with acute or convalescent COVID-19. The CDR3 protein is CALAPWRDSPLHF. The CDR3 DNA reads TGTGCCCTGGCCCCCTGGCGGGATTCACCCCTCCACTTT.